Listed below are T cell receptor beta chains from one sample, sequenced in a study of T cells and copy number aberrations in small-cell lung cancer. Clones were sequenced by immunoSEQ multiplex PCR, and TCRdb holds only the in-frame ones, with some missing. The table includes about 2,600 clones, about four fifths detected once. The sample taken for sequencing was normal tissue next to the tumor. The origin of the receptors is a man between 65 and 79 years old with small cell lung cancer. The CDR3 runs from the conserved cysteine through the conserved F or W. Fields, in order: V gene, J gene, clone size, D gene, CDR3 length, CDR3 DNA, CDR3 protein. D genes are given only for firm matches. Part of the rows lack a size; the others show once, few, many or a class for expanded clones.

TRBV4-1	TRBJ1-2	.	.	16	TGCGCCAGCAGCCCACCCGGGACAAAAATTAACTATGGCTATACCTTC	CASSPPGTKINYGYTF
TRBV5-1	TRBJ2-2	once	.	17	TGCGCCAGCAGCTTTCCGCGGGGTCGGGCGAACACCGGGGAGCTATTTTTT	CASSFPRGRANTGELFF
TRBV30	TRBJ1-5	.	.	15	TGTGCCTGGGCCCCGGACTTTAAGGGCGGTCAGCCTCAGCATTTT	CAWAPDFKGGQPQHF
TRBV7-2	TRBJ1-1	.	TRBD1	13	TGTGCCAGCAGACAGGGGGCTGGGACTGAAGCTTTCTTT	CASRQGAGTEAFF
TRBV19	TRBJ1-6	.	TRBD1	16	TGTGCCAGTAGTAGGGGACAGAGCTCCTATAATTCACCCCTCCACTTT	CASSRGQSSYNSPLHF
TRBV7-2	TRBJ1-2	.	TRBD1	13	TGTGCCAGCAGCCTTACAGGGGCTGGTGGCTACACCTTC	CASSLTGAGGYTF
TRBV7-9	TRBJ2-7	.	.	14	TGTGCCAGCAGCTTGACTAGTGGGTTCTACGAGCAGTACTTC	CASSLTSGFYEQYF
TRBV27	TRBJ1-4	.	TRBD1	14	TGTGCCAGCAGTGCGACAGGGGGGGGTGAAAAACTGTTTTTT	CASSATGGGEKLFF
TRBV6-5	TRBJ2-5	.	TRBD2	15	TGTGCCAGCAGTCTAGCGGGGGGGCCCTCGGAGACCCAGTACTTC	CASSLAGGPSETQYF
TRBV7-9	TRBJ2-6	.	TRBD1	16	TGTGCCAGCAGCGGGGACAGGGGGCTCGGGGCCAACGTCCTGACTTTC	CASSGDRGLGANVLTF
TRBV4-1	TRBJ2-2	.	.	16	TGCGCCAGCAGCCAAGTAATGCGGGGAACGACCGGGGAGCTGTTTTTT	CASSQVMRGTTGELFF
TRBV9	TRBJ2-3	few	TRBD2	14	TGTGCCAGCAGCGTAGCTAGCGGGACAGATACGCAGTATTTT	CASSVASGTDTQYF
TRBV4-2	TRBJ2-3	.	.	17	TGTGCCAGCAGCCAAGTGGGTGCGGGCCCGCCCACAGATACGCAGTATTTT	CASSQVGAGPPTDTQYF
TRBV7-9	TRBJ1-5	.	.	13	TGTGCCAGCAGCTTAAAGAGCAATCAGCCCCAGCATTTT	CASSLKSNQPQHF
TRBV27	TRBJ2-7	.	TRBD1	14	TGTGCCAGCAGTTCGGGACAGAGCTCCTACGAGCAGTACTTC	CASSSGQSSYEQYF
TRBV11-2	TRBJ1-3	once	TRBD1	15	TGTGCCAGCAGCTACTATGGGACAGAAGGAAACACCATATATTTT	CASSYYGTEGNTIYF
TRBV6-5	TRBJ2-2	few	.	13	TGTGCCACCAGGGGACTTCTAACCGGGGAGCTGTTTTTT	CATRGLLTGELFF
TRBV9	TRBJ1-2	.	TRBD1	17	TGTGCCAGCAGCCCAGAGGGGACACAGGGGGCGGTCTATGGCTACACCTTC	CASSPEGTQGAVYGYTF
TRBV2	TRBJ2-5	.	.	14	TGTGCCAGCAGTGTGGAACTACTCCAAGAGACCCAGTACTTC	CASSVELLQETQYF
TRBV6-4	TRBJ2-2	once	TRBD2	14	TGTGCCAGCAAGGGACTAGCGGTGGCCGGGGAGCTGTTTTTT	CASKGLAVAGELFF
TRBV2	TRBJ1-1	.	.	13	TGTGCCAGCAGGGGAGGGGGGCCGACTGAAGCTTTCTTT	CASRGGGPTEAFF
TRBV11-3	TRBJ2-1	.	.	15	TGTGCCAGCAGCTTAGATCACACGAGGGGCAATGAGCAGTTCTTC	CASSLDHTRGNEQFF
TRBV11-2	TRBJ2-4	once	.	14	TGTGCCAGCAGCTTAAAAGGACCCTTAAACATTCAGTACTTC	CASSLKGPLNIQYF
TRBV19	TRBJ1-1	once	.	11	TGTGCCAGTATGGGAAGCACTGAAGCTTTCTTT	CASMGSTEAFF
TRBV18	TRBJ1-2	.	.	13	TGTGCCAGCTCACCAACAGCGGACTATGGCTACACCTTC	CASSPTADYGYTF
TRBV10-3	TRBJ2-6	.	.	15	TGTGCCATCAGTGAGACAGGCTCTGGGGCCAACGTCCTGACTTTC	CAISETGSGANVLTF
TRBV30	TRBJ1-3	.	.	13	TGTGCCTGGAGTTGGATCTCTGGAAACACCATATATTTT	CAWSWISGNTIYF
TRBV6-6	TRBJ1-1	.	.	12	TGTGCCAGCAGTTACAAGTACACTGAAGCTTTCTTT	CASSYKYTEAFF
TRBV4-1	TRBJ1-1	large	TRBD1	16	TGCGCCAGCAGCCAAGAGAGGACAGGTACGGGCACTGAAGCTTTCTTT	CASSQERTGTGTEAFF
TRBV19	TRBJ2-3	.	.	14	TGTGCCAGTAGTATAGGGGGGGGGCCAGATACGCAGTATTTT	CASSIGGGPDTQYF
TRBV5-1	TRBJ2-3	.	.	15	TGCGCCAGCAGCTTGGACCCTCCCTCCACAGATACGCAGTATTTT	CASSLDPPSTDTQYF
TRBV27	TRBJ2-7	few	.	15	TGTGCCAGCAGTTTATCGAGGACCACGAGCTCCGAGCAGTACTTC	CASSLSRTTSSEQYF
TRBV5-1	TRBJ2-1	.	.	13	TGCGCCAGCAGCTTGGGGGGGTGGGATGAGCAGTTCTTC	CASSLGGWDEQFF
TRBV6-5	TRBJ2-2	.	.	14	TGTGCCAGCAGATTGTTATTTAACACCGGGGAGCTGTTTTTT	CASRLLFNTGELFF
TRBV5-1	TRBJ1-2	large	TRBD1	15	TGCGCCAGCAGTCCGCTCGACAGGGCGGGCTATGGCTACACCTTC	CASSPLDRAGYGYTF
TRBV19	TRBJ2-2	few	TRBD1	14	TGTGCCAGCCTGGGACAGCCGAACACCGGGGAGCTGTTTTTT	CASLGQPNTGELFF
TRBV7-9	TRBJ2-2	.	TRBD1	19	TGTGCCAGCAGCTCCCCACTTAGTCAGGGGGTTACGAACACCGGGGAGCTGTTTTTT	CASSSPLSQGVTNTGELFF
TRBV7-9	TRBJ2-5	.	.	14	TGTGCCAGCAGCTTAAGGGCAGTACAAGAGACCCAGTACTTC	CASSLRAVQETQYF
TRBV14	TRBJ1-2	.	TRBD1	17	TGTGCCAGCAGCCAAGGTACCGGGACAGGGTTCCTGGGTGGCTACACCTTC	CASSQGTGTGFLGGYTF
TRBV5-8	TRBJ2-1	.	TRBD1	16	TGTGCCAGCAGCTTGGAGGGGGCGCTCTCCTACAATGAGCAGTTCTTC	CASSLEGALSYNEQFF
TRBV5-1	TRBJ1-5	.	.	15	TGCGCCAGCAGCTTGGGGACGGCTAGCAATCAGCCCCAGCATTTT	CASSLGTASNQPQHF
TRBV5-1	TRBJ2-6	once	TRBD2	16	TGCGCCAGCAGCACCGGTGGGGGGGCTGGGGCCAACGTCCTGACTTTC	CASSTGGGAGANVLTF
TRBV30	TRBJ2-6	.	.	14	TGTGCCTGGAGTAGGATCTCTGGGGCCAACGTCCTGACTTTC	CAWSRISGANVLTF
TRBV5-1	TRBJ2-1	.	TRBD1	16	TGCGCCAGCAGCTTGGTAGGGGGCGAATTCGGTAATGAGCAGTTCTTC	CASSLVGGEFGNEQFF
TRBV2	TRBJ2-1	once	TRBD2	14	TGTGCCAGCAGTTCCGGGACTAGCGGGCGGGAGCAGTTCTTC	CASSSGTSGREQFF